This T cell receptor (beta chain) was captured by sequencing in a study of T cell responses to AZD1222 COVID-19 vaccine. General study results and limits: Baseline antibody screening turned up just six or seven seropositive AZD1222 recipients. The repertoires were collected only after the peak T cell response. Among the donors, most were white British and more were female, and clonal diversity was possibly underestimated. Unmutated variant regions are reportedly the target of nearly half of TCRs that are spike-specific.

Here immunoSEQ multiplex PCR was the method, and the copy in TCRdb shows in-frame clones only, minus some. The data hold roughly 130,000 clones, with 92% observed a single time. The CDR3 loop spans 13 amino acids. The trim removed 5 bases at V and 11 bases at J, leaving 9 bases unmatched. The V gene's germline CDR1 is MNHEY and CDR2 SMNVEV (reference sequence). In regard to this clone: The antigen is undetermined.

The starting material was peripheral blood, obtained on day 0 of AZD1222 vaccination. The origin of this receptor is an adult in good health. The chain has TRBV27 and TRBJ1-1, with TRBD1 matching over 9 bases. CDR3 residues: CASSRRTGDYAFF. The CDR3 DNA is TGTGCCAGCAGTCGGAGGACAGGGGACTACGCTTTCTTT.